These 6 T cell receptor beta chains were sequenced from one sample in a study of blood T cell repertoires in COVID-19. Clones were read by immunoSEQ multiplex PCR, and TCRdb kept only the in-frame ones, dropping some. In the table there are tens of thousands of clones, roughly four fifths of which are singletons. The sequenced material came from peripheral blood. Receptor source: an older man with COVID-19, enrolled during active disease.

The genes are TRBV5-6 and TRBJ2-5; D is unclear. This CDR3 has 16 amino acids. V lost 6 bases to trimming and J lost 2 bases, with 20 bases between them. From germline, CDR1 is SGHDT and CDR2 YYEEEE. CDR3 protein: CASTTYQTAGQETQYF. As DNA, the CDR3 is TGTGCCAGCACTACCTATCAAACGGCAGGACAAGAGACCCAGTACTTC.

This clone is a singleton in its sample. This chain links TRBV7-8 with TRBJ1-1, with no clear D. V was trimmed by 4 bases and J by 4 bases, leaving 19 bases between them. The CDR3 runs 16 residues. Per the germline V gene, CDR1 is SGHVS and CDR2 is FQNEAQ. CDR3 amino acids: CASSSQSGWWGTEAFF. The CDR3 DNA sequence: TGTGCCAGCAGCTCCCAATCGGGGTGGTGGGGCACTGAAGCTTTCTTT.

The gene calls are TRBV3-1 (or the pseudogene TRBV3-2) and TRBJ1-2, with D possibly matching TRBD1 (5 bases). The CDR3 sequence is 14 residues long. Germline V gives CDR1 LGHDT, CDR2 YNNKEL (reference sequence). Trimming stripped 1 base from V and 2 bases from J, with 8 bases between. The CDR3 coding sequence is TGTGCCAGCAGCCAAGGGGGGGGGAACTATGGCTACACCTTC. It codes for CASSQGGGNYGYTF.

The sample holds one count of this clone. The chain combines TRBV19 with TRBJ2-3, with 11 bases matching TRBD2. Germline CDR1 reads LNHDA; CDR2 reads SQIVND (reference sequence). The CDR3 length is 15 residues. J gave up 6 bases and V 3 bases, and 5 bases lay outside the gene matches. The CDR3 loop is CASSISGRAGDTQYF. The CDR3 DNA sequence: TGTGCCAGTAGTATTAGCGGGAGGGCCGGGGATACGCAGTATTTT.

J is TRBJ2-2 and V is TRBV3-1 (or the pseudogene TRBV3-2), with TRBD2 identical over 14 bases. The CDR3 loop spans 17 amino acids. CDR1 LGHDT and CDR2 YNNKEL come from the germline V gene (reference sequence). V shed 5 bases, J shed 2 bases, and the junction held 4 bases outside the gene matches. CDR3 amino acids: CASSRTSGGPNTGELFF. The CDR3 bases are TGTGCCAGCAGCAGGACTAGCGGGGGGCCCAACACCGGGGAGCTGTTTTTT.

The J gene is TRBJ2-5, the V gene TRBV16; 7 bases map to TRBD2. V shed 2 bases and J 5 bases; nucleotides not matched to a gene: 5. The CDR3 has 14 amino acids. Germline V CDR1 and CDR2: KGHSY, FQNENV. The CDR3 protein is CASSQRGEWETQYF. The CDR3 bases are TGTGCCAGCAGCCAACGGGGGGAGTGGGAGACCCAGTACTTC.